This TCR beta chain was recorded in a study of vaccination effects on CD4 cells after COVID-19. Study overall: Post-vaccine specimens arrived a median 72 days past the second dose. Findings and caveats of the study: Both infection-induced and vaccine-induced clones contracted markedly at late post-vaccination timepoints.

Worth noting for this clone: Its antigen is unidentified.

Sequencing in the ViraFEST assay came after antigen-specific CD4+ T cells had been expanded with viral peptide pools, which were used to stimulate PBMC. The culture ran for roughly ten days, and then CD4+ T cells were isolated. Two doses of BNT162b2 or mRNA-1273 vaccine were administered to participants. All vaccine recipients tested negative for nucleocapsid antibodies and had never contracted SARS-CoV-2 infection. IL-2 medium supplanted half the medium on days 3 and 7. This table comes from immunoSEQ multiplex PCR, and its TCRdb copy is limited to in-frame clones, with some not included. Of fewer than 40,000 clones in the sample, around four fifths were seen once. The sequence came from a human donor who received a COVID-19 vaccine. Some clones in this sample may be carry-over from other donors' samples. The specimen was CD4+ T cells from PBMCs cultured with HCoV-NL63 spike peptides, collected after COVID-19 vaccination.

The CDR3 DNA follows: TGTGCCAGCAGCTCCTACCTGGACACTGGAAACACCATATATTTT. It is translated as CASSSYLDTGNTIYF. The chain is built from TRBV7-2 and TRBJ1-3; D perhaps matches TRBD1 (5 bases). Per the germline V gene, CDR1 is SGHTA and CDR2 is FQGNSA. Trimming removed 4 bases at V and 2 bases at J, with 12 bases between. This CDR3 region has 15 residues.